The entry that follows covers one T cell receptor beta chain sequence. The specificity of this receptor is unknown. Base qualities are not provided; no much larger clone lies one nucleotide away. This record comes from a study of brain T cells in children with intractable seizures (dated by TCRdb to the early 2020s). The study in broad terms: A NanoString immunology panel was first used to screen resected brain tissue from about 54 pediatric epilepsy surgery cases for immune gene transcripts. About 70% of the 12 selected surgery cases also had pre-surgery blood sequenced, which left four cases with brain tissue only.

Findings and caveats that apply to the study as a whole: Sequencing depth differed between pre- and post-surgery blood, so clones missing from the pre-surgery sample may reflect undersampling. Viral specificity was inferred only from CDR3 sequence similarity, and patients' HCMV serostatus was unknown.

The intended sense of this specimen's time point label: blood from clinic visit 5 months post-surgery; TSC patient then seizure free. The surgery cases with the highest brain T cell transcript signatures were chosen for TCR beta chain sequencing of brain tissue, and also of blood when blood was available. Prior to surgery, the patients had been treated with at least one anti-epileptic drug. The TCR-sequenced patients were children whose drug-resistant epilepsy was caused by tuberous sclerosis complex, focal cortical dysplasia, Rasmussen encephalitis or hemimegalencephaly. Bulk genomic DNA was extracted from unsorted brain tissue and whole blood with the Monarch genomic DNA purification kit. Trimming leaves V shorter by 0 bases and J shorter by 0 bases, with the junction holding 2 bases beyond the gene matches. Including the terminal cysteine and phenylalanine, the CDR3 comprises 15 residues. The sequence is cut down to CDR3 DNA, 45 bases in frame from base 1. CDR1 and CDR2, looked up from the germline V gene, are SQVTM and ANQGSEA.

TCR beta chain sequences were generated from genomic DNA using the immunoSEQ assay. Per the original workflow: CDR3 sequences that did not begin with the conserved framework cysteine at position 104 were removed by hand. To get clonality, the normalized Shannon's Diversity Index was subtracted from one, giving values from 0 (maximal diversity) to 1 (oligoclonal). Chi-squared comparison-of-proportions tests were used to check whether the frequency of the same CDR3 differed between samples, for example brain versus blood. Public clonotypes were identified through searches of immuneACCESS, and similarity to known antiviral clonotypes was evaluated with the VDJdb browser. Entries here come from immuneACCESS through TCRdb and include only in-frame sequences with V and J called. Some clones fail to appear in such tables; in the studies checked, an unresolved V gene covers under half of the shortfall, and the cause of the remainder is unknown. Clone size and the V and J calls come from that table; the DNA yielded D and trimming. Recorded for this sample are about 340,000 clones; more than 85% of them occurred a single time. Around 6% of the sample lies in the top ten.

This material consisted of peripheral blood, taken around 5 months after surgery. The chain employs TRBV29-1 and TRBJ2-7, with 10 bases in between that match TRBD2. The receptor's source is a boy in the first two years of life with tuberous sclerosis and intractable seizures. The CDR3 protein is CSVEEASGSSYEQYF. At the DNA level, the sequence is TGCAGCGTTGAAGAGGCTAGCGGGAGCTCCTACGAGCAGTACTTC.